This entry features one TCR beta chain sequence. These data originate in a study of shared clonotypes between healthy human individuals. Method: immunoSEQ multiplex PCR; TCRdb's copy keeps in-frame clones and lacks some. This sample has about 590,000 clones; around 95% occur once, and the top ten carry about 0.11%. CD8 cells classed as naive were CD45RO-negative and positively selected for CCR7, excluding terminally differentiated effector memory CD45RA+ cells. Trimming cost V 0 bases and J 5 bases, with 11 bases left between them. Germline CDR1 and CDR2: MGHRA and YSYEKL. The CDR3 is made up of 14 amino acids.

The rearrangement links TRBV4-1 to TRBJ2-7, with D perhaps TRBD1 (5 bases). Sequencing used naive CD8+ T cells sorted from blood. This TCR derives from a young woman in good health. CDR3: CASSQDSRADEQYF. CDR3 sequence (DNA): TGCGCCAGCAGCCAAGATTCCAGGGCTGACGAGCAGTACTTC.